The 8 T cell receptor beta chains reported below all come from one sample, sequenced in a study of blood T cell repertoires in COVID-19 (dated by TCRdb to about 2020). To prepare the library, the immunoSEQ multiplex PCR assay was applied. The table comes from immuneACCESS by way of TCRdb, which keeps in-frame sequences with V and J called. Part of the clones is missing from these tables; in studies checked, under half for an unresolved V gene and the rest for unknown reasons. Across this sample there are 200,000 to 250,000 clones, with more than 70% seen only once. The top ten clonotypes cover about 12% of the sample. Sequenced material: peripheral blood. Source of these receptors: a man of 80 years or more with acute or convalescent COVID-19.

This chain joins TRBV5-1 and TRBJ1-2; D is unclear. The CDR3 runs to 15 residues. Trimming removed 3 bases from V and 4 bases from J, with 16 bases in between. Germline V gives CDR1 SGHRS, CDR2 YFSETQ. The CDR3: CASSSRPGKSYGYTF. CDR3 nucleotide sequence: TGCGCCAGCAGCTCCCGTCCGGGGAAAAGCTATGGCTACACCTTC.

The chain employs TRBV21-1 and TRBJ2-7; TRBD2 reflects the table's D call only, with no check against the DNA. TRBV21-1 is a pseudogene. The CDR3 runs to 15 residues. CDR3 DNA sequence: TGTGCCAGCAGCAGACCGGGTCCCAGCTCCTACGAGCAGTACTTC. Protein: CASSRPGPSSYEQYF.

The rearrangement links TRBV18 to TRBJ2-3; TRBD2 agrees at 9 bases. Trimming removed 2 bases from V and 5 bases from J; junction bases left unmatched: 8. Looked up from germline, CDR1 is KGHSH and CDR2 is LQKENI. CDR3 length: 16 residues. CDR3: CASSPVNLAGIDTQYF. As DNA, the CDR3 is TGTGCCAGCTCACCAGTAAACCTAGCGGGAATAGATACGCAGTATTTT.

The chain combines TRBV10-3 with TRBJ2-7, with 12 nucleotides matching TRBD2. CDR1 and CDR2 from the germline V gene are ENHRY and SYGVKD. The J segment lost 6 bases and the V segment lost 11 bases, leaving 8 bases of the junction unmatched. The CDR3 length is 13 residues. The DNA of the CDR3 is TGTGCCGCTTGGACTAGCGGGATTTCCGAGCAGTACTTC. This codes for CAAWTSGISEQYF.

The chain combines TRBV19 with TRBJ1-4; 7 nucleotides line up with TRBD1. V lost 4 bases to trimming and J lost 1 base; unmatched junction nucleotides: 0. Germline assignment: CDR1 LNHDA and CDR2 SQIVND (reference sequence). The CDR3 spans 14 residues. The CDR3 DNA follows: TGTGCCAGTAGTAGGGACAGAACTAATGAAAAACTGTTTTTT. Translation gives CASSRDRTNEKLFF.

This chain connects TRBV19 to TRBJ2-7; TRBD2 matches at 14 bases. V lost 3 bases to trimming and J lost 3 bases; unmatched junction nucleotides: 4. CDR3 length: 16 amino acids. Germline V gene data show CDR1 as LNHDA and CDR2 as SQIVND (reference sequence). CDR3 DNA sequence: TGTGCCAGTAGTATCACCGGGACTAGCGGGAGCTACGAGCAGTACTTC. Its protein is CASSITGTSGSYEQYF.

This chain connects TRBV5-1 to TRBJ1-6, with D perhaps TRBD1 (5 bases). V gave up 0 bases and J gave up 3 bases, with 7 bases separating them. Germline assignment: CDR1 SGHRS and CDR2 YFSETQ. This CDR3 region has 15 residues. In DNA form, the CDR3 reads TGCGCCAGCAGCTTGGGGGGCGTCTATAATTCACCCCTCCACTTT. The encoded protein is CASSLGGVYNSPLHF.

This clone was recorded once. V gene TRBV5-1 combines with J gene TRBJ2-5; 8 bases are a match to TRBD2. The CDR3 totals 15 residues. Germline V gene lookup returns CDR1 SGHRS and CDR2 YFSETQ. V gave up 0 bases and J gave up 4 bases; unmatched junction bases: 5. As DNA, the CDR3 is TGCGCCAGCAGCTTGGCCTCGGGGGGGCGAGAGACCCAGTACTTC. As protein: CASSLASGGRETQYF.